This T cell receptor beta chain comes out of a study of blood T cells in healthy people across ages. Overall study findings and caveats: The study found more naive CD4+ cells and higher diversity in long-lived than aged donors. TCR beta diversity correlated strongly with naive T cell percentage.

Primed by a sample-barcoded 5' primer and a J-beta primer mix, a second PCR proceeded for about 6 to 12 cycles. Every sample returned 2.5 million or more CDR3-containing paired-end reads. Using its own MiXCR run on the 5' RACE reads, TCRdb lists one record per CDR3 protein. Of about 1.6 million distinct CDR3 sequences listed, 30% to 35% were seen once; the top ten hold 11%. Comment on this clonotype: What it recognizes is unknown.

The specimen was blood. The sequence derives from a woman aged 25 to 39 in good health.

CDR3 loop: CASSRGLGYNEQFF. CDR3 DNA: TGTGCCAGCAGTCGGGGTCTTGGTTACAATGAGCAGTTCTTC. V usage is TRBV27 and J usage is TRBJ2-1; TRBD2 might be the D (5 bases). CDR3 length: 14 amino acids. Germline V CDR1 and CDR2: MNHEY, SMNVEV (reference sequence). Trimming left V 5 bases short and J 4 bases short, with 12 bases between.